Many counts were recorded for the clone carrying this T cell receptor beta chain. What it binds is not known. Trimming pared 2 bases from V and 3 bases from J, leaving 6 bases between. CDR1 SGHAT and CDR2 FQNNGV come from the germline V gene. The CDR3 length is 13 residues. Noted time point: pre-sensitization, week 0. Treatment denoted: therapeutic diphenylcyclopropenone sensitization with weekly scalp DPC. This entry comes from a study of human T cells and chemical hapten exposure. Across the whole study: Scalp application of diphenylcyclopropenone was performed weekly in patients across the entire roughly 25-week study. Study-wide results and limits: Versus controls, significantly more large CDR3 similarity clusters arose from expanded TCRs. Counts of TCRs expanded at PT1 correlated positively with patch test score.

From the RACE reads, TCRdb called clonotypes with MiXCR, one entry per CDR3 protein. Of approximately 320,000 distinct CDR3 sequences in the sample, approximately 5.8% were seen once. The TCR was taken from a young woman with alopecia areata. Some clones in this sample may be carry-over from other donors' samples. This chain uses TRBV11-2 with TRBJ2-3; D remains ambiguous. The specimen comprised whole blood, sampled in connection with sensitization to the hapten diphenylcyclopropenone (DPC). CDR3 loop: CASSLYMTDTQYF. CDR3 coding DNA: TGTGCCAGCAGCTTATACATGACAGATACGCAGTATTTT.